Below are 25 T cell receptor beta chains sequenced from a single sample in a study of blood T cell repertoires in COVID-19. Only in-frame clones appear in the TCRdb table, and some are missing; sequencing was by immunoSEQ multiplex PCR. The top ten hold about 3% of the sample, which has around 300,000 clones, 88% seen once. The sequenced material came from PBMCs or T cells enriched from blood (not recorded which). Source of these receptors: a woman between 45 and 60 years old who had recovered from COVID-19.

DNA for the CDR3: TGTGCCAGCAGCCGGGTAAACTATGGCTACACCTTC. Protein product: CASSRVNYGYTF. The chain recombines TRBV28 with TRBJ1-2; D is ambiguous. This CDR3 is 12 amino acids long. V lost 6 bases and J lost 2, with 7 bases in between. Germline CDR1 and CDR2: MDHEN and SYDVKM.

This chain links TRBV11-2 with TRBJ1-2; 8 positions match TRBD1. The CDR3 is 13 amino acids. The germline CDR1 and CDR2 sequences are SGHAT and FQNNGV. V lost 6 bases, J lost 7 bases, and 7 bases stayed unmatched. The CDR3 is CASSRQGMGGYTF. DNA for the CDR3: TGTGCCAGCAGTAGACAGGGGATGGGTGGCTACACCTTC.

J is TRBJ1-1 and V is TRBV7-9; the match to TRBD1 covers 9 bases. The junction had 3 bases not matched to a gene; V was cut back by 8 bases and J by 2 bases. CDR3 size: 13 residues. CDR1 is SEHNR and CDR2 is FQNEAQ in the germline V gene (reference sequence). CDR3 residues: CASGTGINTEAFF. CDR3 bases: TGTGCCAGCGGGACAGGGATAAACACTGAAGCTTTCTTT. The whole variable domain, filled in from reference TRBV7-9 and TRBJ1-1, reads DTGVSQNPRHKITKRGQNVTFRCDPISEHNRLYWYRQTLGQGPEFLTYFQNEAQLEKSRLLSDRFSAERPKGSFSTLEIQRTEQGDSAMYLCASGTGINTEAFFGQGTRLTVV.

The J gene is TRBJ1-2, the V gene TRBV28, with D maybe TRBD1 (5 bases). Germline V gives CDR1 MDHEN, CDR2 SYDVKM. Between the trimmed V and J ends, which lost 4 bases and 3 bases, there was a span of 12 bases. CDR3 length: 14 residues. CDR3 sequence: CASSSDSDYYGYTF. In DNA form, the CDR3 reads TGTGCCAGCAGTTCCGACAGCGACTACTATGGCTACACCTTC.

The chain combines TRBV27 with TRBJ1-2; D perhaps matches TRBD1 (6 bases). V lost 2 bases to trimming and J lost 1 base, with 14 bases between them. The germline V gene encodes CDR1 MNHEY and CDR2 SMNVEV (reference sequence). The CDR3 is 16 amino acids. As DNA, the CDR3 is TGTGCCAGCAGTTTACTACACAGGGAGGGTAACTATGGCTACACCTTC. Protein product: CASSLLHREGNYGYTF.

DNA of the CDR3: TGTGCCAGCAGCTTAACAGGGTTCTCCTACGAGCAGTACTTC. As protein: CASSLTGFSYEQYF. The V and J genes are TRBV11-2 and TRBJ2-7; TRBD1 might be the D (6 bases). The CDR3 length is 14 residues. V was trimmed by 2 bases and J by 0 bases, leaving 8 bases between them. Germline V gene lookup returns CDR1 SGHAT and CDR2 FQNNGV.

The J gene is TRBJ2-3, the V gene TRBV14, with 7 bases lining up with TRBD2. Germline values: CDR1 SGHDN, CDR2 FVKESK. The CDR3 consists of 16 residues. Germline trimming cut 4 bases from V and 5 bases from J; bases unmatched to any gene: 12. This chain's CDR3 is CASSLLALSVEDTQYF. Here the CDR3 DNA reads TGTGCCAGCAGCCTACTAGCGCTAAGCGTTGAAGATACGCAGTATTTT.

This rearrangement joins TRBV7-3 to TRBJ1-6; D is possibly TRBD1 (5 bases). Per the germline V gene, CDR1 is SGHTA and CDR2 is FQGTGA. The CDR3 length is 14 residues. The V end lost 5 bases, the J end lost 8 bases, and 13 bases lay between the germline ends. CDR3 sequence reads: CASSLRATDSPLHF. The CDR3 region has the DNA TGTGCCAGCAGCCTCAGGGCTACGGATTCACCCCTCCACTTT.

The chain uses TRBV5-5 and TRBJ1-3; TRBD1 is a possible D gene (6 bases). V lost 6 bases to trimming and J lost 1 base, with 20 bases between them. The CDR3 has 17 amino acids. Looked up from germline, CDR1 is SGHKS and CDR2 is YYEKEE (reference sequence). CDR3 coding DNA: TGTGCCAGCACCGAACGAGGGGGAGATCTGTCTGGAAACACCATATATTTT. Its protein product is CASTERGGDLSGNTIYF.

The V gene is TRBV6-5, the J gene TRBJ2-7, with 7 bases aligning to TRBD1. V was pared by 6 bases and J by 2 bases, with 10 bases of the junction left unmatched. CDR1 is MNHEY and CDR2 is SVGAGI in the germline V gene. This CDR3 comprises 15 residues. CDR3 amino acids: CASRSSGTVTYEQYF. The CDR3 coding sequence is TGTGCCAGCAGAAGCTCCGGGACAGTTACCTACGAGCAGTACTTC.

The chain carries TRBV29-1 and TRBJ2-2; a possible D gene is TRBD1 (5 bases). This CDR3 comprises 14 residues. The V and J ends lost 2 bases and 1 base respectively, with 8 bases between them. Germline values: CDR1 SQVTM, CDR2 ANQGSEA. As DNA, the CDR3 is TGCAGCGTTGAAAGACAGAGGAACACCGGGGAGCTGTTTTTT. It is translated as CSVERQRNTGELFF.

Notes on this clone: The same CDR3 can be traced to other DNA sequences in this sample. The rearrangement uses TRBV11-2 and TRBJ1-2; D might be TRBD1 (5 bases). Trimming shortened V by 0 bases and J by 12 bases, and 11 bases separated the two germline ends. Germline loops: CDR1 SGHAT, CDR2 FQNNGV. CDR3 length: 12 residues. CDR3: CASSLEGRGHTF. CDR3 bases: TGTGCCAGCAGCTTAGAGGGGCGGGGTCACACCTTC.

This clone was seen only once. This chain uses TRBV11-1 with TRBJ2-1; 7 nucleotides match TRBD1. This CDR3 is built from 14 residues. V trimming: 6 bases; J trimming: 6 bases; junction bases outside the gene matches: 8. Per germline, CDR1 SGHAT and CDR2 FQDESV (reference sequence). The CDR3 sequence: CASSFSGTVNEQFF. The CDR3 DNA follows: TGTGCCAGCAGTTTTTCGGGGACAGTCAATGAGCAGTTCTTC.

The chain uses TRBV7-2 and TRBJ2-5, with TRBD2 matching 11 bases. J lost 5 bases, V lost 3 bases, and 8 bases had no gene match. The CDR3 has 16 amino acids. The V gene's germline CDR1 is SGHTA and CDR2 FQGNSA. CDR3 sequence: CASSLIAGGPPETQYF. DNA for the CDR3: TGTGCCAGCAGCTTGATAGCGGGAGGGCCACCCGAGACCCAGTACTTC.

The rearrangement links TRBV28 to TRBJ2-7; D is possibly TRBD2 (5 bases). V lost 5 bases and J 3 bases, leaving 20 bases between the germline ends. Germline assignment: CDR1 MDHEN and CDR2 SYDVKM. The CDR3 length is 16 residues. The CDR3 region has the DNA TGTGCCAGCAGTCAGCCGGACCCGAGGGAATACTACGAGCAGTACTTC. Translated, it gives CASSQPDPREYYEQYF.

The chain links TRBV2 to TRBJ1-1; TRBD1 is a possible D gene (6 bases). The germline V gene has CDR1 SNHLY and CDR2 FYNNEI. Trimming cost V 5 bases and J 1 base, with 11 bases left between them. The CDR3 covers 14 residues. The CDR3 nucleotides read TGTGCCAGCAGTAACAGGGAAGGGAACACTGAAGCTTTCTTT. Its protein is CASSNREGNTEAFF.

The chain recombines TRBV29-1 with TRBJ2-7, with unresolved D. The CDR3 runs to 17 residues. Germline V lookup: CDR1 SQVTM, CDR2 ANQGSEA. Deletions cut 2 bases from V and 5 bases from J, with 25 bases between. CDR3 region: CSVEPPSGRLRPNEQYF. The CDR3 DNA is TGCAGCGTTGAACCTCCTTCGGGTAGGTTACGTCCTAACGAGCAGTACTTC.

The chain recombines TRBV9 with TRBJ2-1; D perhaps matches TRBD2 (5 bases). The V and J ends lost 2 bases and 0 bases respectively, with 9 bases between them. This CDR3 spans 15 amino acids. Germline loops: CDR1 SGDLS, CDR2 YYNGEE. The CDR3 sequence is CASSVLASSYNEQFF. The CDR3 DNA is TGTGCCAGCAGCGTCCTAGCTAGCTCCTACAATGAGCAGTTCTTC.

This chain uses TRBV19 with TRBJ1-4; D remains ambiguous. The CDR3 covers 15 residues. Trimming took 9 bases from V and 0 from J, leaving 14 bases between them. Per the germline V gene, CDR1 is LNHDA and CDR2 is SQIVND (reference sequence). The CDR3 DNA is TGTGCCAGCACTCCCGGTTTTTCAACTAATGAAAAACTGTTTTTT. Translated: CASTPGFSTNEKLFF. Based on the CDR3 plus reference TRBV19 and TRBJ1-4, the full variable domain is DGGITQSPKYLFRKEGQNVTLSCEQNLNHDAMYWYRQDPGQGLRLIYYSQIVNDFQKGDIAEGYSVSREKKESFPLTVTSAQKNPTAFYLCASTPGFSTNEKLFFGSGTQLSVL.

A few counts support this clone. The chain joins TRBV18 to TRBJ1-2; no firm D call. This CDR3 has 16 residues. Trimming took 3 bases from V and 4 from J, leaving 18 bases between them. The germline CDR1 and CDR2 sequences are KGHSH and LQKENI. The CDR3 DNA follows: TGTGCCAGCTCACCGAATCTGGGTACAGCAAGCTATGGCTACACCTTC. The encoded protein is CASSPNLGTASYGYTF.

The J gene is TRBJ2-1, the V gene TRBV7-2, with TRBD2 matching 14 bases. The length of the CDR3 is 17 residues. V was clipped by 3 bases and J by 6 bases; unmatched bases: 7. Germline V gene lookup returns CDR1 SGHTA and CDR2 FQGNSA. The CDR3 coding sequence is TGTGCCAGCAGCTTGGGACTAGCGGGAGTACGAGCCAATGAGCAGTTCTTC. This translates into CASSLGLAGVRANEQFF.

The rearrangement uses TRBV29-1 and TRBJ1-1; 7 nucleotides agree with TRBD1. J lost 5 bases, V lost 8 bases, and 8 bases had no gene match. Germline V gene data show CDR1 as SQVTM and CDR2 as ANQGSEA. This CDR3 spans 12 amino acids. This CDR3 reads CSMVGGLTEAFF. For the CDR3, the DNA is TGCAGCATGGTAGGGGGCTTGACTGAAGCTTTCTTT.

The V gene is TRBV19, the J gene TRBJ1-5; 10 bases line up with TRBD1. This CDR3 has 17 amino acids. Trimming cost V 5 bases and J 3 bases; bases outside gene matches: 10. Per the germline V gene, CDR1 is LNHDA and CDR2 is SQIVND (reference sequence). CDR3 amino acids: CASSQPTGGLTNQPQHF. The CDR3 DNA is TGTGCCAGTAGTCAACCGACAGGGGGCCTAACCAATCAGCCCCAGCATTTT. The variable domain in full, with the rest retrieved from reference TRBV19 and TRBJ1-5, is DGGITQSPKYLFRKEGQNVTLSCEQNLNHDAMYWYRQDPGQGLRLIYYSQIVNDFQKGDIAEGYSVSREKKESFPLTVTSAQKNPTAFYLCASSQPTGGLTNQPQHFGDGTRLSIL.

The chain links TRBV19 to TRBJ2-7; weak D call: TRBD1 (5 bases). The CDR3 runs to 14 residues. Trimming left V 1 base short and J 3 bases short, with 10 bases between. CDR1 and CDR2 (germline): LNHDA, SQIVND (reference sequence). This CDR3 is CASSIVGQNYEQYF. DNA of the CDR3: TGTGCCAGTAGTATAGTGGGGCAAAACTACGAGCAGTACTTC.

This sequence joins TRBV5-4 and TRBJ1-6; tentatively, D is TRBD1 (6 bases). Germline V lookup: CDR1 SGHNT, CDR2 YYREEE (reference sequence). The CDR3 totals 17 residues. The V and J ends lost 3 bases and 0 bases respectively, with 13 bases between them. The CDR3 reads CASSSGVLGSYNSPLHF. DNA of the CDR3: TGTGCCAGCAGCTCAGGGGTTCTGGGCTCCTATAATTCACCCCTCCACTTT.